A selection of T cell receptor beta chains follows, all from one sample in a study of regulatory T cells in long-lasting Graves disease. TCRdb re-called the multiplex PCR reads with MiXCR, one entry per CDR3 protein. The profile shows approximately 440,000 distinct CDR3 sequences, roughly 17% of them singletons. The same sample was also studied in work on T cells in Graves' hyperthyroidism and ophthalmopathy.

Sequenced material: peripheral blood mononuclear cells (PBMCs), taken at new diagnosis, from a patient treated with antithyroid drugs. Source of these receptors: a man between 35 and 55 years old with Graves disease. Both conserved end residues are part of each CDR3. The D gene is left open where the match is weak. Size is omitted from some rows. Given values are once, few, many or a class for expanded clones.

>-|TRBJ2-7|many|TRBV20-1
TGCAGTGCTAGAGATCTAGGCACCCCTTACGAGCAGTACTTC
CSARDLGTPYEQYF
>-|TRBJ2-5|many|TRBV28
TGTGCCAGCAGTCCCCCCTCTGTACAGGGTTGGGAGACCCAGTACTTC
CASSPPSVQGWETQYF
>TRBD1|TRBJ1-3|few|TRBV11-2
TGTGCCAGCAGCTTGGCAGGGGGCAACTCTGGAAACACCATATATTTT
CASSLAGGNSGNTIYF
>-|TRBJ2-3|many|TRBV7-9
TGTGCCAGCAGCTACTCAGCGGTGGGACCAGATACGCAGTATTTT
CASSYSAVGPDTQYF
>TRBD2|TRBJ2-3|many|TRBV10-3
TGTGCCATCAGTGAGGGACTAGCGGGAGTCCCTACGCAGTATTTT
CAISEGLAGVPTQYF
>-|TRBJ2-3|many|TRBV30
TGTGCCTGGAGTGGCACAGATACGCAGTATTTT
CAWSGTDTQYF
>-|TRBJ2-7|few|TRBV20-1
TGCAGTGCTAGAGTGGACTTAGCTGAGCAGTACTTC
CSARVDLAEQYF
>TRBD1|TRBJ2-1|many|TRBV28
TGTGCCAGCATCCGGACAGGCGTCAATGAGCAGTTCTTC
CASIRTGVNEQFF
>-|TRBJ2-4|many|TRBV28
TGTGCCAGCAGGCAGCCCGGCAGGGAGGTCATTCAGTACTTC
CASRQPGREVIQYF
>-|TRBJ2-5|many|TRBV5-1
TGCGCCAGCAGCCCCGAGGGGCTAGAGACCCAGTACTTC
CASSPEGLETQYF
>TRBD1|TRBJ1-5|few|TRBV19
TGTGCCAGTAGTCCCCAGGGGGTCGGGGCCCATCAGCCCCAGCATTTT
CASSPQGVGAHQPQHF
>TRBD2|TRBJ2-1|-|TRBV20-1
TGCAGTGCTAAGGCGGGAGGGCCACGGGAGCAGTTCTTC
CSAKAGGPREQFF
>TRBD1|TRBJ2-2|many|TRBV11-2
TGTGCCAGCAGCTTAGGAGACAGGGGTTCCGGGGAGCTGTTTTTT
CASSLGDRGSGELFF
>-|TRBJ2-5|-|TRBV3-1
TGTGCCAGCAGCCAAGAGGGATTTTCGGAGACCCAGCACTTC
CASSQEGFSETQHF
>TRBD1|TRBJ2-7|many|TRBV7-9
TGTGCCAGCAGCCACCGGGACAGAGTCTACGAGCAGTACTTC
CASSHRDRVYEQYF
>-|TRBJ2-1|many|TRBV2
TGTGCCAGCAGTGAAGACCGGGACCCTACCTACAATGAGCAGTTCTTC
CASSEDRDPTYNEQFF
>-|TRBJ1-1|few|TRBV6-2/TRBV6-3
TGTGCCAGCAGGGCCCGACACACTGAAGCTTTCTTT
CASRARHTEAFF
>-|TRBJ2-1|-|TRBV5-1
TGCGCCAGCAGGGACGGCGACTGGAATGAGCAGTTCTTC
CASRDGDWNEQFF
>TRBD2|TRBJ2-7|many|TRBV7-9
TGTGCCAGCAGCGGACTAGCGGGAGGCCCCCACGAGCAGTACTTC
CASSGLAGGPHEQYF
>-|TRBJ2-1|-|TRBV18
TGTGCCAGCTCACCAGGGTTGACAGATGAGCAGTTCTTC
CASSPGLTDEQFF
>-|TRBJ1-2|-|TRBV19
TGTGCCACCGAAAACTATGGCTACACCTTC
CATENYGYTF
>-|TRBJ1-3|many|TRBV30
TGTGCCTGGAGGAAGGGAAACACCATATATTTT
CAWRKGNTIYF
>TRBD2|TRBJ2-3|many|TRBV12-3/TRBV12-4
TGTGCCAGCAGAGGACTAGCGGAAGACCGAACTAGCACAGATACGCAGTATTTT
CASRGLAEDRTSTDTQYF
>-|TRBJ2-1|many|TRBV6-2/TRBV6-3
TGTGCCAGCAGTTACGGGGTTACCTACAATGAGCAGTTCTTC
CASSYGVTYNEQFF
>TRBD2|TRBJ2-7|few|TRBV27
TGTGCCATCGCTAGCGGTCTCGGGTACTTC
CAIASGLGYF
>TRBD2|TRBJ2-1|-|TRBV24-1
TGTGCCACCAGTGATAGGGGACTAGCGATTAATGAGCAGTTCTTC
CATSDRGLAINEQFF
>-|TRBJ2-1|few|TRBV27
TGTGCCAGCAGTCCCAAGAACCACAATGAGCAGTTCTTC
CASSPKNHNEQFF
>TRBD2|TRBJ2-1|many|TRBV28
TGTGCCAGCAGTTTAGCAGGGCTAGCGGGAGTATCGTACAATGAGCAGTTCTTC
CASSLAGLAGVSYNEQFF
>-|TRBJ1-5|many|TRBV30
TGTGCCTGGGGAAGACAGGGCAATCAGCCCCAGCATTTT
CAWGRQGNQPQHF
>TRBD1|TRBJ2-2|many|TRBV28
TGTGCCAGCAGAAGGACAGGGGCCTACACCGGGGAGCTGTTTTTT
CASRRTGAYTGELFF
>-|TRBJ2-2|many|TRBV7-9
TGTGCCAGCAGCCTACACTCAACTAATACCGGGGAGCTGTTTTTT
CASSLHSTNTGELFF
>TRBD2|TRBJ2-7|many|TRBV28
TGTGCCAGCAGGACCGGCGGGAGGGGGTACGAGCAGTACTTC
CASRTGGRGYEQYF
>-|TRBJ2-7|few|TRBV6-1
TGTGCCAGCACCCGCTCGGGGGCTTACGAGCAGTACTTC
CASTRSGAYEQYF
>TRBD1|TRBJ2-6|-|TRBV18
TGTGCCAGCTCACCTTTGGGACAGGCAAACTCTGGGGCCAACGTCCTGACTTTC
CASSPLGQANSGANVLTF
>-|TRBJ2-7|few|TRBV12-3/TRBV12-4
TGTGCCAGCAGTTTTAGGGGCGTCGGCGAGCAGTACTTC
CASSFRGVGEQYF
>-|TRBJ1-2|many|TRBV10-1
TGCGCCAGCAGAGTAGTTAACTATGGCTACACCTTC
CASRVVNYGYTF
>-|TRBJ2-7|-|TRBV3-1
TGTGCCAGCAGCCAAGAGCAGACTACGGCATACTCCTACGAGCAGTACTTC
CASSQEQTTAYSYEQYF
>-|TRBJ1-2|few|TRBV20-1
TGCAGTGCCGGGGGTAACTATGGCTACACCTTC
CSAGGNYGYTF
>-|TRBJ1-6|many|TRBV28
TGTGCCAGCAGTGCCCTGGCCGGCTATAATTCACCCCTCCACTTT
CASSALAGYNSPLHF
>-|TRBJ2-3|-|TRBV30
TGTGCCTGGAGACCCCGGGGGCAGAGCACAGATACGCAGTATTTT
CAWRPRGQSTDTQYF
>TRBD1|TRBJ2-5|-|TRBV7-6
TGTGCCAGCAGCTTAGAAGGGGGCGTGGCAGGCGCAGAGACCCAGTACTTC
CASSLEGGVAGAETQYF
>-|TRBJ1-1|-|TRBV7-2
TGTGCCAGCAGCTTAGTTGGGGGTCGGATTATATTT
CASSLVGGRIIF
>TRBD1|TRBJ2-2|many|TRBV28
TGTGCCAGCAGTTTATGGCGAGGGGGCAGAGGTACCGGGGAGCTGTTTTTT
CASSLWRGGRGTGELFF
>TRBD2|TRBJ2-1|many|TRBV28
TGTGCCAGCAGTCCAGCGTCTAGCGGACTCTACAATGAGCAGTTCTTC
CASSPASSGLYNEQFF
>TRBD1|TRBJ2-7|-|TRBV28
TGTGCCAGCAGGCTTATTACAGGGGGCCGGCAATCCGAGCAGTACTTC
CASRLITGGRQSEQYF
>-|TRBJ1-2|many|TRBV7-9
TGTGCCAGCAGCTTTACAGGGCACGGCTACACCTTC
CASSFTGHGYTF
>-|TRBJ1-1|many|TRBV12-3/TRBV12-4
TGTGCCAGCAGTTTAATGCAGGGAGCAGCTTTCTTT
CASSLMQGAAFF
>TRBD2|TRBJ2-1|once|TRBV28
TGTGCCAGCAAAAGAGCGGGAGGTAGGAATGAGCAGTTCTTC
CASKRAGGRNEQFF